What follows is one TCR beta chain and its context. The data belong to a study of T cell repertoires in ileal Crohn's disease. Study-wide background: Operated complications were stricturing disease (roughly 61%) and penetrating disease (about 39%).

Trimming removed 2 bases from V and 2 bases from J, with 9 bases in between. Germline CDR1 and CDR2: KGHSH and LQKENI. This CDR3 has 15 amino acids. The repertoire was sequenced with immunoSEQ multiplex PCR; TCRdb's copy has only in-frame clones and lacks some. There are approximately 12,000 clones in the sample; around 77% occur only once, and 4.5% lies in the top ten. Patients were adults with ileal or ileocolonic Crohn's disease needing resection. Input material: ileal tissue. The receptor was isolated from an adult with Crohn's disease. The chain recombines TRBV18 with TRBJ1-4; D unclear. CDR3 in amino acids: CASSPSGPTNEKLFF. DNA of the CDR3: TGTGCCAGCTCACCAAGTGGGCCCACTAATGAAAAACTGTTTTTT.